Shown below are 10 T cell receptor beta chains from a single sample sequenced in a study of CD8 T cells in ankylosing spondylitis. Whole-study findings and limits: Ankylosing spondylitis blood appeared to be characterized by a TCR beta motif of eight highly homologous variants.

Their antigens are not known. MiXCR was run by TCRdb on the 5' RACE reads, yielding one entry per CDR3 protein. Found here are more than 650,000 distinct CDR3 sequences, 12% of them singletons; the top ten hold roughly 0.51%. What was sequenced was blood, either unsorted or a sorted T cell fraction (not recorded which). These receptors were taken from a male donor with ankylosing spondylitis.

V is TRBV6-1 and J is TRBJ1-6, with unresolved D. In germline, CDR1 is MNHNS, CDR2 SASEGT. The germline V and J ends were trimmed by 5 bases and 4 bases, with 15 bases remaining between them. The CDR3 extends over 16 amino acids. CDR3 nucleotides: TGTGCCAGCAGTCCTGAACTTGTAGGGTATAATTCACCCCTCCACTTT. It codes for CASSPELVGYNSPLHF.

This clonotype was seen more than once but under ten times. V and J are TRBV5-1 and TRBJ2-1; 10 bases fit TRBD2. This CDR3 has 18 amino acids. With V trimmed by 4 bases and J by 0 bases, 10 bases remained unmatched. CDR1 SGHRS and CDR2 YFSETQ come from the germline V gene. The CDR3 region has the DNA TGCGCCAGCAGCACCGGGACTAGCGCTTCGAGCTCCTACAATGAGCAGTTCTTC. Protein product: CASSTGTSASSSYNEQFF.

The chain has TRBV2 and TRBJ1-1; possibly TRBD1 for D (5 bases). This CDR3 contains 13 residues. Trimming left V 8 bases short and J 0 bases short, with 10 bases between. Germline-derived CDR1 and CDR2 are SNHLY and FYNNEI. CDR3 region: CASGAKLNTEAFF. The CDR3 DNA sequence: TGTGCCAGCGGGGCTAAGTTGAACACTGAAGCTTTCTTT.

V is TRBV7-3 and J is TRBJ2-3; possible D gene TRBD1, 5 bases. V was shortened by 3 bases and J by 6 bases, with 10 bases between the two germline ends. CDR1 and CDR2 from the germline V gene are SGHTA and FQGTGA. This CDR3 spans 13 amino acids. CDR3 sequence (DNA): TGTGCCAGCAGCTTCCGACAGAGGGATACGCAGTATTTT. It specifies CASSFRQRDTQYF.

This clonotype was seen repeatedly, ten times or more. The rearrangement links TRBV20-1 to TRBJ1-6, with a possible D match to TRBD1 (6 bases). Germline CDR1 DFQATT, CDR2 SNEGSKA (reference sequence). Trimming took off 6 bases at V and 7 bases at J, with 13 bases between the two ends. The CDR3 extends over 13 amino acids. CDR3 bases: TGCAGTGCCTACAGGGAGGCGAATTCACCCCTCCACTTT. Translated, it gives CSAYREANSPLHF.

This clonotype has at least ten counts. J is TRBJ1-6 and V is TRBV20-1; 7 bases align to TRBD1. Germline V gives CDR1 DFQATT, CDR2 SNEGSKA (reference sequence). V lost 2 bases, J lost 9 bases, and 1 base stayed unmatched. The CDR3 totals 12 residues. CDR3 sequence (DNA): TGCAGTGCTAGACGACAGGGTTCACCCCTCCACTTT. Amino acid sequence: CSARRQGSPLHF.

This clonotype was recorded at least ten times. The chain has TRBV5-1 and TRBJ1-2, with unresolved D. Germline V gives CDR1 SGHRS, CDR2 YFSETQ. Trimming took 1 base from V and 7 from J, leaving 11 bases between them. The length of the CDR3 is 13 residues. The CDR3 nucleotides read TGCGCCAGCAGCTTGAATGCAGACGCTGGCTACACCTTC. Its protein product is CASSLNADAGYTF.

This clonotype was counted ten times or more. CDR3 sequence reads: CASSLEGRPNTEAFF. The CDR3 coding sequence is TGCGCCAGCAGCTTAGAGGGGCGGCCGAACACTGAAGCTTTCTTT. This chain uses TRBV5-1 with TRBJ1-1, with D tentatively TRBD1 (5 bases). The CDR3 covers 15 residues. V was clipped by 2 bases and J by 1 base, with 12 bases between them. Germline assignment: CDR1 SGHRS and CDR2 YFSETQ. Full variable domain (remainder filled in from reference TRBV5-1 and TRBJ1-1): KAGVTQTPRYLIKTRGQQVTLSCSPISGHRSVSWYQQTPGQGLQFLFEYFSETQRNKGNFPGRFSGRQFSNSRSEMNVSTLELGDSALYLCASSLEGRPNTEAFFGQGTRLTVV.

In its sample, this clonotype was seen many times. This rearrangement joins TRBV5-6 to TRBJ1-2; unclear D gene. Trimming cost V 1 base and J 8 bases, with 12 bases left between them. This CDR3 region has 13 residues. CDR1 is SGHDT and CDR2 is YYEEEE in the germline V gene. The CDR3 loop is CASSLISGEGYTF. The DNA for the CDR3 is TGTGCCAGCAGCTTGATTTCCGGGGAAGGCTACACCTTC.

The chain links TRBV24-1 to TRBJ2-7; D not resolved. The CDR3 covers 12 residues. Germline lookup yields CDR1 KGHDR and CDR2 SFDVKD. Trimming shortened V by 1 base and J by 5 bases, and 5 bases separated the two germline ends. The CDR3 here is CATSDFRNEQYF. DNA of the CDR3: TGTGCCACCAGTGATTTTCGAAACGAGCAGTACTTC.